Below, one T cell receptor (beta chain) is given with its context. In germline, CDR1 is MNHEY, CDR2 SVGAGI. V was shortened by 5 bases and J by 8 bases, with 19 bases between the two germline ends. CDR3 length equals 15 residues. The PCR was carried out with 60 Vbeta primers and 13 Jbeta primers. Sequenced by immunoSEQ multiplex PCR; TCRdb stores in-frame clones only, minus some. The ten most abundant clones cover roughly 1.8% of a sample with 40,000 to 45,000 clones. The sample is drawn from a study of cytomegalovirus exposure and HLA in healthy donors. The chain uses TRBV6-5 and TRBJ2-1, with D perhaps matching TRBD2 (6 bases). The sample was PBMCs. This sequence was found in a woman in her twenties or thirties in good health and CMV-seronegative. This chain's CDR3 is CASSRSNREFDEQFF. The CDR3 DNA reads as TGTGCCAGCAGTCGATCCAACCGGGAGTTCGATGAGCAGTTCTTC.